The 31 T cell receptor beta chains in this list originate from one sample, sequenced in a study of blood T cell repertoires in COVID-19. The method was immunoSEQ multiplex PCR; TCRdb's version includes in-frame clones alone and lacks a portion of them. Among about 250,000 clones, about nine tenths were seen once, and the ten largest hold around 6.5%. The specimen was peripheral blood. The source of these receptors is a woman in her twenties or thirties with COVID-19, enrolled during active disease.

CDR3 sequence reads: CASSLGTSTGEQYF. CDR3 nucleotides: TGTGCCAGCAGCTTAGGGACCAGTACAGGGGAGCAGTACTTC. This rearrangement joins TRBV7-8 to TRBJ2-7; perhaps TRBD1 as D (6 bases). V shed 1 base and J shed 7 bases, with 14 bases lying between them. Germline assignment: CDR1 SGHVS and CDR2 FQNEAQ. The CDR3 is 14 residues long.

CDR3 loop: CASSIDLEAVVGIGIEAFF. CDR3 in DNA: TGTGCCAGTAGTATAGATCTGGAAGCGGTCGTGGGAATAGGTATTGAAGCTTTCTTT. V and J are TRBV19 and TRBJ1-1; D is unclear. Germline values: CDR1 LNHDA, CDR2 SQIVND (reference sequence). The CDR3 is 19 amino acids. V lost 0 bases, J lost 7 bases, and 27 bases lay in between.

This clone was recorded once. This chain links TRBV2 with TRBJ2-7; no reliable D call. Germline V gene sequence: CDR1 SNHLY, CDR2 FYNNEI. The length of the CDR3 is 14 residues. V was shortened by 6 bases and J by 4 bases, with 16 bases between the two germline ends. The CDR3 protein is CASRLITSPYEQYF. The CDR3, as DNA: TGTGCCAGCAGACTGATCACCTCCCCATACGAGCAGTACTTC. Full variable domain (rest looked up from reference TRBV2 and TRBJ2-7): EPEVTQTPSHQVTQMGQEVILRCVPISNHLYFYWYRQILGQKVEFLVSFYNNEISEKSEIFDDQFSVERPDGSNFTLKIRSTKLEDSAMYFCASRLITSPYEQYFGPGTRLTVT.

The chain employs TRBV6-1 and TRBJ2-1; 7 nucleotides agree with TRBD1. The CDR3 totals 16 residues. In germline, CDR1 is MNHNS, CDR2 SASEGT. The V gene end was trimmed by 3 bases and the J gene end by 2 bases; junction bases not matched to a gene: 7. DNA for the CDR3: TGTGCCAGCAGTGACCGTAGACAGGGTGCCTACAATGAGCAGTTCTTC. Its translation is CASSDRRQGAYNEQFF.

The J gene is TRBJ2-5, the V gene TRBV9; D is undetermined. Trimming removed 0 bases at V and 4 bases at J, with 7 bases between. The CDR3 totals 13 residues. Germline CDR1 SGDLS, CDR2 YYNGEE. The CDR3 DNA sequence: TGTGCCAGCAGCGTAGACAGCCGAGAGACCCAGTACTTC. This gives the protein CASSVDSRETQYF.

The chain joins TRBV7-2 to TRBJ2-3; the match to TRBD2 covers 7 bases. This CDR3 spans 17 amino acids. V lost 5 bases and J lost 0; bases outside the gene matches: 11. Germline V gene data show CDR1 as SGHTA and CDR2 as FQGNSA. Here the CDR3 reads CASSPQLLAISTDTQYF. DNA of the CDR3: TGTGCCAGCAGCCCACAGCTACTAGCGATCAGCACAGATACGCAGTATTTT.

This sequence joins TRBV15 and TRBJ2-1; 9 bases line up with TRBD2. The CDR3 spans 15 residues. Germline V gene sequence: CDR1 LNHNV, CDR2 YYDKDF (reference sequence). After removal of 0 bases from V and 10 bases from J, the junction contained 7 bases not matched to a gene. The DNA of the CDR3 is TGTGCCACCAGCAGAGAGGGACTAGCCCCTGGGGAGCAGTTCTTC. This gives the protein CATSREGLAPGEQFF.

The rearrangement uses TRBV4-1 and TRBJ1-1; weak D call: TRBD1 (5 bases). Germline lookup yields CDR1 MGHRA and CDR2 YSYEKL. The CDR3 covers 14 residues. Trimming stripped 2 bases from V and 4 bases from J, with 11 bases between. The CDR3: CASSQRTGGTEAFF. The CDR3 DNA reads as TGCGCCAGCAGCCAAAGAACAGGTGGCACTGAAGCTTTCTTT.

This sequence joins TRBV28 and TRBJ1-5; 10 bases are shared with TRBD1. The V gene end was trimmed by 5 bases and the J gene end by 6 bases; junction bases not matched to a gene: 4. This CDR3 contains 14 residues. Looked up from germline, CDR1 is MDHEN and CDR2 is SYDVKM. CDR3 nucleotides: TGTGCCAGCAGTGGACAGGGGGACGGTCAGCCCCAGCATTTT. Protein: CASSGQGDGQPQHF. Complete variable domain (other parts from reference TRBV28 and TRBJ1-5): DVKVTQSSRYLVKRTGEKVFLECVQDMDHENMFWYRQDPGLGLRLIYFSYDVKMKEKGDIPEGYSVSREKKERFSLILESASTNQTSMYLCASSGQGDGQPQHFGDGTRLSIL.

The rearrangement links TRBV11-2 to TRBJ1-6; D is perhaps TRBD1 (6 bases). Germline assignment: CDR1 SGHAT and CDR2 FQNNGV. This CDR3 spans 15 amino acids. Trimming shortened V by 1 base and J by 6 bases, and 10 bases separated the two germline ends. The chain's CDR3 is CASSLGGGVNSPLHF. CDR3 sequence (DNA): TGTGCCAGCAGCTTAGGAGGGGGAGTTAATTCACCCCTCCACTTT.

The chain recombines TRBV24-1 with TRBJ1-2; a possible D gene is TRBD1 (6 bases). CDR3 length: 16 amino acids. V lost 3 bases and J lost 4, with 17 bases in between. Germline V CDR1 and CDR2: KGHDR, SFDVKD. CDR3 in DNA: TGTGCCACCAGTGATACCGGGACAACAGATACCTATGGCTACACCTTC. It codes for CATSDTGTTDTYGYTF.

The rearrangement links TRBV18 to TRBJ2-1; 9 bases fit TRBD2. V shed 0 bases and J 7 bases; nucleotides not matched to a gene: 10. The length of the CDR3 is 17 residues. Germline V gene lookup returns CDR1 KGHSH and CDR2 LQKENI. CDR3 sequence reads: CASSPPLAGALGNEQFF. The CDR3 coding sequence is TGTGCCAGCTCACCACCTTTAGCGGGGGCCCTGGGGAATGAGCAGTTCTTC.

The chain combines TRBV4-3 with TRBJ2-2, with TRBD2 matching 7 bases. Germline V gives CDR1 LGHNA, CDR2 YSLEER. V shed 0 bases, J shed 3 bases, and the junction held 7 bases outside the gene matches. This CDR3 is built from 17 residues. CDR3 sequence (DNA): TGCGCCAGCAGCCAAGAGGTCGGGGGGAGTGACACCGGGGAGCTGTTTTTT. Protein sequence: CASSQEVGGSDTGELFF.

This clone was counted between two and nine times. V usage is TRBV6-5 and J usage is TRBJ1-2, with 7 bases identical to TRBD1. Germline V lookup: CDR1 MNHEY, CDR2 SVGAGI. The J segment lost 0 bases and the V segment lost 5 bases, leaving 6 bases of the junction unmatched. This CDR3 is built from 15 residues. The CDR3 sequence: CASSHTGATNYGYTF. For the CDR3, the DNA is TGTGCCAGCAGTCACACAGGGGCGACTAACTATGGCTACACCTTC.

The chain has TRBV27 and TRBJ2-3; possibly TRBD1 for D (5 bases). Germline V gives CDR1 MNHEY, CDR2 SMNVEV (reference sequence). The CDR3 has 10 amino acids. Trimming stripped 10 bases from V and 9 bases from J, with 11 bases between. CDR3 coding DNA: TGTGCCACCGGTAGGGGCACGCAGTATTTT. Its protein is CATGRGTQYF.

V is TRBV5-1 and J is TRBJ1-1, with D maybe TRBD1 (5 bases). CDR1 is SGHRS and CDR2 is YFSETQ in the germline V gene. There are 13 residues in the CDR3. V was clipped by 0 bases and J by 5 bases, with 8 bases between them. CDR3 sequence (DNA): TGCGCCAGCAGCTTGGCCCCAGGGACTGAAGCTTTCTTT. Translating it yields CASSLAPGTEAFF. The full variable domain, with the rest looked up from reference TRBV5-1 and TRBJ1-1, is KAGVTQTPRYLIKTRGQQVTLSCSPISGHRSVSWYQQTPGQGLQFLFEYFSETQRNKGNFPGRFSGRQFSNSRSEMNVSTLELGDSALYLCASSLAPGTEAFFGQGTRLTVV.

V is TRBV15 and J is TRBJ2-3, with 10 bases identical to TRBD2. After removal of 5 bases from V and 6 bases from J, the junction contained 14 bases not matched to a gene. This CDR3 contains 17 residues. Per germline, CDR1 LNHNV and CDR2 YYDKDF (reference sequence). The CDR3 loop is CATSGDRTSGRWDTQYF. DNA for the CDR3: TGTGCCACCAGCGGCGATAGGACTAGCGGCAGGTGGGATACGCAGTATTTT.

This clone was counted only a few times. The chain recombines TRBV21-1 with TRBJ1-1; TRBD1, the D gene given by the table, was not confirmed from the DNA. TRBV21-1 is given as a pseudogene. The CDR3 runs 16 residues. CDR3 sequence: CASKWTGHGCNTEAFF. The DNA of the CDR3 is TGTGCCAGCAAATGGACAGGGCATGGTTGTAACACTGAAGCTTTCTTT.

This rearrangement joins TRBV7-9 to TRBJ2-6; 7 bases agree with TRBD1. From germline, CDR1 is SEHNR and CDR2 FQNEAQ (reference sequence). With V trimmed by 5 bases and J by 0 bases, 10 bases remained unmatched. The CDR3 runs 18 residues. CDR3 in amino acids: CASSNDRVWASGANVLTF. The CDR3 DNA sequence: TGTGCCAGCAGCAACGACAGGGTTTGGGCCTCTGGGGCCAACGTCCTGACTTTC.

The J gene is TRBJ2-7, the V gene TRBV4-2; 9 positions match TRBD2. V shed 0 bases, J shed 2 bases, and the junction held 2 bases outside the gene matches. There are 15 residues in the CDR3. Germline CDR1 reads LGHNA; CDR2 reads YNFKEQ. The CDR3 sequence is CASSQDRGGAYEQYF. The DNA for the CDR3 is TGTGCCAGCAGCCAAGATCGCGGGGGGGCCTACGAGCAGTACTTC.

The chain links TRBV24-1 to TRBJ1-2, with D possibly matching TRBD1 (5 bases). Germline CDR1 is KGHDR and CDR2 is SFDVKD. The V and J ends lost 2 bases and 2 bases respectively, with 11 bases between them. CDR3 size: 15 residues. CDR3 DNA sequence: TGTGCCACCAGTGATTCCGCTGGGGGGAACTATGGCTACACCTTC. It is translated as CATSDSAGGNYGYTF.

This clone appeared a single time. This chain uses TRBV6-4 with TRBJ2-2, with 9 positions matching TRBD1. Looked up from germline, CDR1 is MRHNA and CDR2 is SNTAGT. With 7 bases clipped from V and 6 bases from J, the junction kept 9 bases outside the gene matches. The CDR3 runs to 15 residues. In nucleotides, the CDR3 is TGTGCCAGCAAAAGACAGGGGGGTGATGCCGGGGAGCTGTTTTTT. Encoded protein: CASKRQGGDAGELFF.

V gene TRBV19 combines with J gene TRBJ1-1, with 7 bases identical to TRBD1. CDR1 is LNHDA, CDR2 SQIVND, per germline (reference sequence). CDR3 length: 14 amino acids. Trimming took 5 bases from V and 5 from J; bases not matched to a gene: 8. The CDR3: CASSANRGGTEAFF. CDR3 sequence (DNA): TGTGCCAGTAGTGCAAACAGGGGTGGAACTGAAGCTTTCTTT.

V usage is TRBV28 and J usage is TRBJ2-7; 7 nucleotides agree with TRBD1. Germline CDR1 is MDHEN and CDR2 is SYDVKM. With 2 bases clipped from V and 9 bases from J, the junction kept 4 bases outside the gene matches. The CDR3 contains 12 residues. The CDR3 protein is CASSLDRVRQYF. CDR3 nucleotide sequence: TGTGCCAGCAGTTTAGACAGGGTACGGCAGTACTTC.

The V gene is TRBV27, the J gene TRBJ1-4; D is ambiguous. The V and J ends lost 5 bases and 5 bases respectively, with 15 bases between them. Germline loops: CDR1 MNHEY, CDR2 SMNVEV (reference sequence). This CDR3 is 15 amino acids long. Here the CDR3 reads CASSPPFSMNEKLFF. The CDR3 DNA sequence: TGTGCCAGCAGTCCGCCCTTCAGTATGAATGAAAAACTGTTTTTT.

The chain carries TRBV5-3 and TRBJ2-5, with 10 bases matching TRBD1. TRBV5-3 is treated as an ORF (open reading frame) with a function not yet certain. V lost 3 bases and J lost 3; bases outside the gene matches: 14. The CDR3 has 18 residues. The CDR3 protein is CARSCGTGAVRLEETQYF. The CDR3 bases are TGTGCCAGAAGCTGCGGGACAGGGGCCGTCAGGCTCGAAGAGACCCAGTACTTC.

The CDR3 region is CASSLRRKEGAFF. CDR3 DNA: TGCGCCAGCAGCCTAAGGAGAAAGGAGGGAGCTTTCTTT. The chain combines TRBV4-1 with TRBJ1-1; no definite D call. There are 13 residues in the CDR3. The germline gives CDR1 MGHRA, CDR2 YSYEKL. The V end lost 4 bases, the J end lost 10 bases, and 16 bases lay between the germline ends.

The chain's CDR3 is CASSFGHAYEQYF. CDR3 nucleotide sequence: TGTGCCAGCAGCTTTGGACATGCCTACGAGCAGTACTTC. The chain carries TRBV7-9 and TRBJ2-7; D might be TRBD1 (5 bases). Deletions cut 3 bases from V and 2 bases from J, with 8 bases between. There are 13 residues in the CDR3. CDR1 and CDR2 (germline): SEHNR, FQNEAQ (reference sequence). The variable domain in full, with the rest retrieved from reference TRBV7-9 and TRBJ2-7, is DTGVSQNPRHKITKRGQNVTFRCDPISEHNRLYWYRQTLGQGPEFLTYFQNEAQLEKSRLLSDRFSAERPKGSFSTLEIQRTEQGDSAMYLCASSFGHAYEQYFGPGTRLTVT.

This clone was seen more than once but under ten times. J is TRBJ2-7 and V is TRBV2, with D uncertain. The CDR3 is made up of 12 amino acids. Trimming cost V 4 bases and J 6 bases, with 10 bases left between them. Germline CDR1 and CDR2: SNHLY and FYNNEI. The chain's CDR3 is CASSVEYSEQYV. CDR3 nucleotide sequence: TGTGCCAGCAGTGTAGAGTACTCCGAGCAGTACGTC.

This chain joins TRBV27 and TRBJ2-7, with D maybe TRBD1 (6 bases). CDR3 length: 14 amino acids. Germline V lookup: CDR1 MNHEY, CDR2 SMNVEV (reference sequence). V was shortened by 6 bases and J by 0 bases, with 12 bases between the two germline ends. This CDR3 reads CASRGRTVSYEQYF. The CDR3 coding sequence is TGTGCCAGCAGGGGGCGGACAGTCTCCTACGAGCAGTACTTC.

The chain joins TRBV6-2 or TRBV6-3 to TRBJ2-7; no definite D call. The CDR3 spans 12 residues. From germline, CDR1 is MNHEY and CDR2 SVGEGT. The ends were cut back, 1 base at V and 4 bases at J, with 5 bases in the middle. This chain's CDR3 is CASSYYPYEQYF. The DNA for the CDR3 is TGTGCCAGCAGTTACTATCCATACGAGCAGTACTTC.